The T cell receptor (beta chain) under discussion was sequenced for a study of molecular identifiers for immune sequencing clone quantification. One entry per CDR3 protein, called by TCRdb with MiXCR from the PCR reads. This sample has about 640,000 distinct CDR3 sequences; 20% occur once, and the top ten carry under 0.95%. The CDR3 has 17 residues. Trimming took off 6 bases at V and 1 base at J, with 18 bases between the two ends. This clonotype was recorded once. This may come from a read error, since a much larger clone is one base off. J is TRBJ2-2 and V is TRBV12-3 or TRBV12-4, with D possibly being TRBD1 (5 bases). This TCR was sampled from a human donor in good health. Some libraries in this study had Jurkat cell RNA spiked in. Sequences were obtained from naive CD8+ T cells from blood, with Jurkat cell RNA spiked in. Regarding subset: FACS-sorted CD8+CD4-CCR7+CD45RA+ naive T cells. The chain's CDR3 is CASSFGPGAVNTGELFF. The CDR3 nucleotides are TGTGCCAGCAGCTTCGGGCCTGGGGCAGTGAACACCGGGGAGCTGTTTTTT.